A single T cell receptor (beta chain) is shown here with its context. Its specificity is unknown. The data belong to a study of cytomegalovirus exposure and HLA in healthy donors. Study in general: Approximately 81% of 350 to 400 genotyped donors fell in the Caucasian-associated ancestry cluster. Broader study findings: Later work found that TCR association rates differed between HLA loci; DRB1 had the most and HLA-C the fewest. Rarity held for most TCR sequences, but there were some public TCRs that occurred in many donors. Data from an earlier analysis indicated that most TCR beta V segments were productive either about 90% or about 30% of the time.

It was with 60 Vbeta and 13 Jbeta primers that the PCR ran. Generated by immunoSEQ multiplex PCR, the TCRdb table keeps only in-frame clones and is missing some. This sample has about 160,000 clones; 70% to 80% occur once, and the top ten carry just under 6.5%. Germline V gene sequence: CDR1 SGHTS, CDR2 YDEGEE. With 6 bases clipped from V and 4 bases from J, the junction kept 11 bases outside the gene matches. The CDR3 totals 15 residues. This sequence joins TRBV5-8 and TRBJ2-5; 8 bases fit TRBD2. Sequencing used PBMCs. The source is a man in his fifties in good health and CMV-seropositive. The DNA of the CDR3 is TGTGCCAGCACCCAGCTCGGGAGGGCCCTAGAGACCCAGTACTTC. Its translation: CASTQLGRALETQYF.